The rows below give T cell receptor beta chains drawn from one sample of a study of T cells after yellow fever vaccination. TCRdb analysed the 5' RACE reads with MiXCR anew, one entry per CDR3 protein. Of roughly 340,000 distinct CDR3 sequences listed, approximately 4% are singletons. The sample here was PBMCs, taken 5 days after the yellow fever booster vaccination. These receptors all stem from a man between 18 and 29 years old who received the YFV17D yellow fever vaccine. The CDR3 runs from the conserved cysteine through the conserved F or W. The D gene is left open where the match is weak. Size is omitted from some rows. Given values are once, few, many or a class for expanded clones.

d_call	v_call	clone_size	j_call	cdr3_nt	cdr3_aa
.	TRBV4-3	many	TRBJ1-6	TGCGCCAGCAGCCAAGGAAACGGCGCGATTAATTCACCCCTCCACTTT	CASSQGNGAINSPLHF
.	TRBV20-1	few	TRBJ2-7	TGCAGTGCAGGTCCTTCTGGGGACGAGCAGTACTTC	CSAGPSGDEQYF
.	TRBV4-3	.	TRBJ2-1	TGCGCCAGCAGCCGGACGGTTTCCTACAATGAGCAGTTCTTC	CASSRTVSYNEQFF
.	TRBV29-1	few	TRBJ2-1	TGCAGCGTTGGACTAGCCTACAATGAGCAGTTCTTC	CSVGLAYNEQFF
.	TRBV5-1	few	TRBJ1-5	TGCGCCAGCAGCTTCAGTGGGGCGAGCAATCAGCCCCAGCATTTT	CASSFSGASNQPQHF
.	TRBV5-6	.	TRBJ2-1	TGTGCCAGCAGCCCTCTGGCGGGGGCCCGTTATGAGCAGTTCTTC	CASSPLAGARYEQFF
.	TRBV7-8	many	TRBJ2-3	TGTGCCAGCAGCTCCTTTCTCGGACATAGGGAGACAGATACGCAGTATTTT	CASSSFLGHRETDTQYF
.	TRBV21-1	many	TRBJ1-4	TGTGCCAGCAGCAAAGATGGGAGGATTGGAGAAAAACTGTTTTTT	CASSKDGRIGEKLFF
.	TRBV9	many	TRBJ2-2	TGTGCCAGCCGGACGGCGAACACCGGGGAGCTGTTTTTT	CASRTANTGELFF
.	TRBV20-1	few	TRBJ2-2	TGCAGTGCTAGAGATTCCCGGACAGACACCGGGGAGCTGTTTTTT	CSARDSRTDTGELFF
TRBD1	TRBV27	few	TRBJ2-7	TGTGCCAGCAGTTTATTGGGGACAGGGAGCTCCTACGAGCAGTACTTC	CASSLLGTGSSYEQYF
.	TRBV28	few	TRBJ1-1	TGTGCCAGCACCGCCCCGGGCACTGAAGCTTTCTTT	CASTAPGTEAFF
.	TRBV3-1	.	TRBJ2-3	TGTGCCAGCACGGGACTGAGCACAGATACGCAGTATTTT	CASTGLSTDTQYF
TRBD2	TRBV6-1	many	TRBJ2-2	TGTGCCAGCAGTGGCCCAGCGGGGGGGAACACCGGGGAGCTGTTTTTT	CASSGPAGGNTGELFF
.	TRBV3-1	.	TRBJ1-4	TGTGCCAGCAGCCAAGATTGGGGGGCGCAGGAAAAACTGTTTTTT	CASSQDWGAQEKLFF
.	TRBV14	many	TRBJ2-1	TGTGCCAGCAGCCAAGCTTGGGGCTCCTACAATGAGCAGTTCTTC	CASSQAWGSYNEQFF
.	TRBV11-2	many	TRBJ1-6	TGTGCCAGCAGCTCCGGACCGGGACCCCTCCACTTT	CASSSGPGPLHF
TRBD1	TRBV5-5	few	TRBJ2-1	TGTGCCAGCAGCCGTCCGGGACAGGGATACAATGAGCAGTTCTTC	CASSRPGQGYNEQFF
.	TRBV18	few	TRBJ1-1	TGTGCCAGCTCACCCTTAACGTCCCTAGTGGACACTGAAGCTTTCTTT	CASSPLTSLVDTEAFF
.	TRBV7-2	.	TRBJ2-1	TGTGCCAGCAGCCAACTCTTGCAGACGACCTCCTACAATGAGCAGTTCTTC	CASSQLLQTTSYNEQFF
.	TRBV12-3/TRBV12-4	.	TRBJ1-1	TGTGCCAGCAGTTTCTTATTGATGAACACTGAAGCTTTCTTT	CASSFLLMNTEAFF
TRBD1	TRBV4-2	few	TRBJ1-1	TGTGCCAGCAGCCACGACAGGGCAGGGGGTTTCACTGAAGCTTTCTTT	CASSHDRAGGFTEAFF
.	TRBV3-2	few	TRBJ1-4	TGTGCCAGCAGCCAAGATGCCGGGTTCGCGACTAATGAAAAACTGTTTTTT	CASSQDAGFATNEKLFF
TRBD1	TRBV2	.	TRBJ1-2	TGTGCCAGCGGTGGCGATCCGGGACAGGGTCGCCACTATGGCTACACCTTC	CASGGDPGQGRHYGYTF
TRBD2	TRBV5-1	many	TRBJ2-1	TGCGCCAGCAGCTCACTAGCGGGGGGAGTTGAGCAGTTCTTC	CASSSLAGGVEQFF
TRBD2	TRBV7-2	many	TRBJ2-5	TGTGCCAGCAGCTCCCGACGGGGTAGCGGGGCCGGGACGGGGGCCCAGTACTTC	CASSSRRGSGAGTGAQYF
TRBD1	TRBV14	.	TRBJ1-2	TGTGCCAGCAGCATAAGGACAGGGAGAAACTATGGCTACACCTTC	CASSIRTGRNYGYTF
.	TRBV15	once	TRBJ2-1	TGTGCCACCAGCAGAGACCCGGGGGCCTACAATGAGCAGTTCTTC	CATSRDPGAYNEQFF
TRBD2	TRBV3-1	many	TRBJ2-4	TGTGCCAGCAGCCAAGAAGGCGGGGGGGCCAACATTCAGTACTTC	CASSQEGGGANIQYF
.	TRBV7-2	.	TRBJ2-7	TGTGCCAGCAGCTTATCCCAGGGTCCTACCTACGAGCAGTACTTC	CASSLSQGPTYEQYF
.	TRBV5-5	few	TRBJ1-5	TGTGCCAGCAGCTTGGCCCAGGGAGACAATAGCAATCAGCCCCAGCATTTT	CASSLAQGDNSNQPQHF
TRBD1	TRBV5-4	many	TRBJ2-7	TGTGCCAGCAGCTTGGGGGACAGGGTGGGATACGAGCAGTACTTC	CASSLGDRVGYEQYF
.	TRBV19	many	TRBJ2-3	TGTGCCAGTAGTATCGGCGGGGTTGGAGATACGCAGTATTTT	CASSIGGVGDTQYF
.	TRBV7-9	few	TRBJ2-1	TGTGCCAGCAGCTTTCTGGAGGGCGTTCTCTCCTACAATGAGCAGTTCTTC	CASSFLEGVLSYNEQFF
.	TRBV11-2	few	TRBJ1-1	TGTGCCAGCAGCTTAGATACCGCCACTGAAGCTTTCTTT	CASSLDTATEAFF
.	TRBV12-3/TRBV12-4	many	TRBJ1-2	TGTGCCAGCAGTTTCCAAACGGCCTATGGCTACACCTTC	CASSFQTAYGYTF
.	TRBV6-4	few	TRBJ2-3	TGTGCCAGCAGTGATGATGGGGGTACGCAGTATTTT	CASSDDGGTQYF
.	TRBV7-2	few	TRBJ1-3	TGTGCCAGCAGCTTAACCGGGTTCGGAAACACCATATATTTT	CASSLTGFGNTIYF
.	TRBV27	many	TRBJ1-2	TGTGCCAGCAGTCCCCGTGGGGGCGCCTCCTCTATCCGGAGAAATTATGGCTACACCTTC	CASSPRGGASSIRRNYGYTF
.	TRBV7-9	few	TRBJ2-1	TGTGCCAGCAGCCTGGCATCGGGACGAGTGCAGTTCTTC	CASSLASGRVQFF
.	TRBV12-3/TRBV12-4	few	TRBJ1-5	TGTGCCAGCAGTGCACAGGGAGAGGATCAGCCCCAGCATTTT	CASSAQGEDQPQHF
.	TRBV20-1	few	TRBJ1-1	TGCAGTGCTAGATCCTTCCCGGTCCTGAACACTGAAGCTTTCTTT	CSARSFPVLNTEAFF
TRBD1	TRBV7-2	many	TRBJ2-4	TGTGCCAGCAGTCCACAACAGGGGGTGAACATTCAGTACTTC	CASSPQQGVNIQYF
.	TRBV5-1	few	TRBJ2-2	TGCGCCAGCAGCTTGGCGGGGTTACCGAACACCGGGGAGCTGTTTTTT	CASSLAGLPNTGELFF
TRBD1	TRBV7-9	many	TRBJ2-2	TGTGCCAGCAGCCCCGGGACAGGGGACACCGGGGAGCTGTTTTTT	CASSPGTGDTGELFF
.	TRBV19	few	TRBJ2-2	TGTGCCAGTAAGAACAGGTTATACACCGGGGAGCTGTTTTTT	CASKNRLYTGELFF
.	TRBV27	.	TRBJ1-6	TGTGCCAGCAGTCCCCTCTCCAGATCACCCCTCCACTTT	CASSPLSRSPLHF
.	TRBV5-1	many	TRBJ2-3	TGCGCCAGCAGCCCACAGGGTCGGGATACGCAGTATTTT	CASSPQGRDTQYF
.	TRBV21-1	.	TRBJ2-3	TGTGCCAGCAGCAAAGCAGGGGGCACAGATACGCAGTATTTT	CASSKAGGTDTQYF
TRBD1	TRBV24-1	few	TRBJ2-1	TGTGCCACCAGTCGGACAGGGTACAACAATGAGCAGTTCTTC	CATSRTGYNNEQFF
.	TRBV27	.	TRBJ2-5	TGTGCCAGCAGTTTGTTAGGGGGAGAAGCCGTGGAGACCCAGTACTTC	CASSLLGGEAVETQYF
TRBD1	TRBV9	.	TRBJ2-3	TGTGCCAGCAGCGTGGGGACAGGGGGACCAGATACGCAGTATTTT	CASSVGTGGPDTQYF
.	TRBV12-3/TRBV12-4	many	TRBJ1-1	TGTGCCAGCAGTTTGGGCCTACACGGGGGCACTGAAGCTTTCTTT	CASSLGLHGGTEAFF
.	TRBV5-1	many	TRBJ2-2	TGCGCCAGCAACCCGAGGGGGGACACCGGGGAGCTGTTTTTT	CASNPRGDTGELFF
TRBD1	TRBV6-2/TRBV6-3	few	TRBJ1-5	TGTGCCAGCAAAAGGGGACAGGGCCTCTTCCCCCAGCATTTT	CASKRGQGLFPQHF
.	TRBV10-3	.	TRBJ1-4	TGTGCCTCCACTCGGGGATTTAATGAAAAACTGTTTTTT	CASTRGFNEKLFF
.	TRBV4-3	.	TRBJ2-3	TGCGCCAGCAGCCAAACCCTAAGCGGGTCCACAGATACGCAGTATTTT	CASSQTLSGSTDTQYF